The entry below gives a single T cell receptor beta chain sequence along with its context. This sample stems from a study of CD8+ T cells in alopecia areata. Study overall: Tofacitinib was taken orally by treated patients, and the dose was 5 to 10 mg twice daily.

The sequencing template was cDNA reverse transcribed from extracted RNA. The protocol was immunoSEQ multiplex PCR, while the TCRdb copy is restricted to in-frame clones and leaves out a portion. The sample contains fewer than 250,000 clones, less than 65% of which appear only once. Indicated treatment: oral pan-JAK inhibitor, 5-10 mg twice daily. The CDR3 length is 13 residues. From germline, CDR1 is SQVTM and CDR2 ANQGSEA. Trimming left V 6 bases short and J 8 bases short, with 19 bases between. This TCR was sampled from a human donor with alopecia areata. The chain links TRBV29-1 to TRBJ1-2; maybe TRBD1 (5 bases). The specimen comprised CD4+ T cells sorted from blood, sampled at week 4, from a patient treated with tofacitinib. The CDR3 here is CSVPRETVAGYTF. The CDR3 DNA sequence: TGCAGCGTCCCCCGCGAGACAGTCGCGGGCTACACCTTC.